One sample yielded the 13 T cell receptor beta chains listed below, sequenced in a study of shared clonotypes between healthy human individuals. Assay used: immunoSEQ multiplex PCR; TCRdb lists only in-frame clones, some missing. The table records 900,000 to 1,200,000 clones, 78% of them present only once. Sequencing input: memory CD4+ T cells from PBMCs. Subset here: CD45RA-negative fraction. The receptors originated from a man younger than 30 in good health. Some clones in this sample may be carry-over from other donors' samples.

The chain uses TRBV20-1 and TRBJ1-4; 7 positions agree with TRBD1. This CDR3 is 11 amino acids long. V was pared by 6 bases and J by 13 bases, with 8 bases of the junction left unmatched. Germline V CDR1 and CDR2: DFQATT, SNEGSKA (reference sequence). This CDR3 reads CSAENRGILFF. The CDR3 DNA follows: TGCAGTGCAGAAAACAGGGGAATACTGTTTTTT.

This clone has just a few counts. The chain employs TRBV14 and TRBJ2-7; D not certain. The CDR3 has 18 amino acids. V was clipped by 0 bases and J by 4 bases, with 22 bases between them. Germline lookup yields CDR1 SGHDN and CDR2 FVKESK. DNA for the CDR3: TGTGCCAGCAGCCAAGATCGACTTTTAACCGTCGTTCGGTACGAGCAGTACTTC. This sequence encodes CASSQDRLLTVVRYEQYF.

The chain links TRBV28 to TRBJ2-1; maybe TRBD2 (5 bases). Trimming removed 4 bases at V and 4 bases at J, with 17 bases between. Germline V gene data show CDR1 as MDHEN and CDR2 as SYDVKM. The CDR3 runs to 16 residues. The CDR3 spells CASSSPGLGGYNEQFF. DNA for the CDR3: TGTGCCAGCAGTTCCCCCGGATTAGGAGGTTACAATGAGCAGTTCTTC.

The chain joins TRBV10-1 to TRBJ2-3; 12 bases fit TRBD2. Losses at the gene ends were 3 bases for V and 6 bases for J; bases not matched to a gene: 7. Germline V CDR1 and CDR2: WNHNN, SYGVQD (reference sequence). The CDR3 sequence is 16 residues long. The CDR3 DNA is TGCGCCAGCAGTGATCCTAGCGGGAGGGGCGGCGATACGCAGTATTTT. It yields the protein CASSDPSGRGGDTQYF.

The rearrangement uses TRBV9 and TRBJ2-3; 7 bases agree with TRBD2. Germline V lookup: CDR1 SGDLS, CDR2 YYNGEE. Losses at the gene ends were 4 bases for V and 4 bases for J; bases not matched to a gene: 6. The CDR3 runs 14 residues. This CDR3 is CASSSGTGADTQYF. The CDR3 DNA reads TGTGCCAGCAGCAGCGGGACTGGGGCAGATACGCAGTATTTT.

This chain's CDR3 is CASSGLGGEQFF. The CDR3 bases are TGTGCCAGCAGCGGGCTGGGGGGTGAGCAGTTCTTC. The chain employs TRBV7-6 and TRBJ2-1; a possible D gene is TRBD2 (6 bases). CDR1 is SGHVS, CDR2 FNYEAQ, per germline. Trimming shortened V by 5 bases and J by 9 bases, and 11 bases separated the two germline ends. The CDR3 is 12 amino acids.

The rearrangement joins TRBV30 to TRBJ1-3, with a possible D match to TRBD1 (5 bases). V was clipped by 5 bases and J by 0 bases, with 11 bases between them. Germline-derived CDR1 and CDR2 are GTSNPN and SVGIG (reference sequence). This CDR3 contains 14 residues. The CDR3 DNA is TGTGCCTGGCAAATAACAGGCTCTGGAAACACCATATATTTT. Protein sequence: CAWQITGSGNTIYF.

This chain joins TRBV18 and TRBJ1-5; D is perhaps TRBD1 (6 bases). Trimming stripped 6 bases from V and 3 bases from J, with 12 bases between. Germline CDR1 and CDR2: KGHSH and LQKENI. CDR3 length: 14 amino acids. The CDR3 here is CASSGAPNNQPQHF. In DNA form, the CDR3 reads TGTGCCAGCTCGGGGGCCCCGAACAATCAGCCCCAGCATTTT.

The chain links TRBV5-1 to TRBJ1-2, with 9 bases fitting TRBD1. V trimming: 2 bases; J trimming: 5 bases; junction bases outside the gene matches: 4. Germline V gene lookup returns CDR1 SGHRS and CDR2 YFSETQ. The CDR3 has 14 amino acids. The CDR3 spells CASSFGQGKYGYTF. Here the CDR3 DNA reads TGCGCCAGCAGCTTCGGACAGGGGAAGTATGGCTACACCTTC. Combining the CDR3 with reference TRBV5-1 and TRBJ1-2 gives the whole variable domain KAGVTQTPRYLIKTRGQQVTLSCSPISGHRSVSWYQQTPGQGLQFLFEYFSETQRNKGNFPGRFSGRQFSNSRSEMNVSTLELGDSALYLCASSFGQGKYGYTFGSGTRLTVV.

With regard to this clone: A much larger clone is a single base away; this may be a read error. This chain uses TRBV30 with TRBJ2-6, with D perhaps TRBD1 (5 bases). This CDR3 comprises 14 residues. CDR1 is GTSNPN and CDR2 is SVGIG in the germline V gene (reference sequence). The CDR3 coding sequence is TGTGCCTGGAGTATTGACTCTGGGGCCAACGTCCGGACTTTC. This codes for CAWSIDSGANVRTF.

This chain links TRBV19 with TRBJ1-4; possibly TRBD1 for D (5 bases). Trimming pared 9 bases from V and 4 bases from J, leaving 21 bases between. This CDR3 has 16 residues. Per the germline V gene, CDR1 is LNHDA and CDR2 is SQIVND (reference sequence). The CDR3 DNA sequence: TGTGCCAGCCCGGGACTGATGAATAAGGGTAATGAAAAACTGTTTTTT. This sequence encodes CASPGLMNKGNEKLFF.

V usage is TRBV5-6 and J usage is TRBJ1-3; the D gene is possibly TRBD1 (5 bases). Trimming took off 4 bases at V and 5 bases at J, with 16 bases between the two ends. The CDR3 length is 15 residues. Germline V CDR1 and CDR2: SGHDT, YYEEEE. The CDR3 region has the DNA TGTGCCAGCAGCCGAGGGGACGTCTCGAGAAACACCATATATTTT. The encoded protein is CASSRGDVSRNTIYF.

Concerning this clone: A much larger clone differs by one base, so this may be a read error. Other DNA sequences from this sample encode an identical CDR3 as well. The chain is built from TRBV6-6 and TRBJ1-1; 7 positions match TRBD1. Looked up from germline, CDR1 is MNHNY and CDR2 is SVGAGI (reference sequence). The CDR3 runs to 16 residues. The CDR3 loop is CASSLKRTGSNTEAFF. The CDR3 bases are TGCGCCAGCAGTCTAAAAAGGACAGGCTCAAACACTGAAGCTTTCTTT.